Each of the 26 T cell receptor beta chains below was sequenced from the same sample in a study of post-analysis software for immune sequencing data. Each TCR beta cDNA library carried unique molecular identifiers. TCRdb ran MiXCR on the PCR reads and lists one entry per CDR3 protein. This sample carries 650,000 to 850,000 distinct CDR3 sequences, 53% of them seen once, and the ten largest clones take approximately 4.5%. Study findings and constraints: In patients, five TRBV segments were more frequent than in controls, with TRBV5-6, TRBV5-1 and TRBV20-1 among them.

These receptors lack a known antigen. Sequencing was carried out using blood. All receptors come from a girl aged 5-17 years with multiple sclerosis.

This sequence joins TRBV5-5 and TRBJ1-5; D may be TRBD1 (5 bases). The V gene lost 3 bases and the J gene lost 8 bases, with 12 bases spanning the gap. This CDR3 has 13 residues. Germline CDR1 is SGHKS and CDR2 is YYEKEE (reference sequence). CDR3 protein: CASSSGPEEPQHF. CDR3 DNA sequence: TGTGCCAGCAGCTCGGGACCCGAGGAGCCCCAGCATTTT. The variable domain in full, completed from reference TRBV5-5 and TRBJ1-5, reads DAGVTQSPTHLIKTRGQQVTLRCSPISGHKSVSWYQQVLGQGPQFIFQYYEKEERGRGNFPDRFSARQFPNYSSELNVNALLLGDSALYLCASSSGPEEPQHFGDGTRLSIL.

This clonotype has more than one count but fewer than ten. The chain couples TRBV6-2 or TRBV6-3 to TRBJ1-2, with D possibly being TRBD1 (5 bases). The V end was cut by 4 bases, the J end by 4 bases, with 10 bases between. The length of the CDR3 is 13 residues. Per germline, CDR1 MNHEY and CDR2 SVGEGT. The CDR3 here is CASSSTVTYGYTF. Here the CDR3 DNA reads TGTGCCAGCAGTTCGACAGTCACCTATGGCTACACCTTC.

Details on this clonotype: The junction shows a germline mismatch at one end, possibly a read error. V usage is TRBV7-2 and J usage is TRBJ2-4; a weak D match, TRBD2 (6 bases). Germline V gene sequence: CDR1 SGHTA, CDR2 FQGNSA. This CDR3 region has 17 residues. CDR3 sequence reads: CVSSFTSAGLAKNIQYF. In DNA, the CDR3 is TGTGTCAGCAGCTTTACGTCGGCGGGGCTAGCCAAAAACATTCAGTACTTC.

This clonotype was seen a single time. The rearrangement joins TRBV10-3 to TRBJ2-3; the match to TRBD2 covers 8 bases. The CDR3 is 14 amino acids. The J segment lost 1 base and the V segment lost 10 bases, leaving 7 bases of the junction unmatched. Germline CDR1 is ENHRY and CDR2 is SYGVKD. The CDR3 DNA sequence: TGTGCCAGCCGGGGGGGCCTCGGCACAGATACGCAGTATTTT. Translating gives CASRGGLGTDTQYF.

V and J are TRBV13 and TRBJ2-4; no definite D call. The J call may be faulty, since TRBJ2-7 better matches the DNA end. The CDR3 contains 15 residues. Germline CDR1 PRHDT, CDR2 FYEKMQ (reference sequence). In DNA form, the CDR3 reads TGTGCCAGCAGCTTACGTCCCAGTTCGACGGGCGAGCAGTACTTC. The encoded protein is CASSLRPSSTGEQYF.

This chain connects TRBV29-1 to TRBJ2-3; tentative D call: TRBD1 (7 bases). This CDR3 region has 13 residues. The germline V gene has CDR1 SQVTM and CDR2 ANQGSEA. Written as DNA, the CDR3 is TGCAGTGGGAGCAGGGGGACTGGAGATACGCAGTATTTT. Translating gives CSGSRGTGDTQYF.

This rearrangement joins TRBV20-1 to TRBJ2-1; the match to TRBD2 covers 8 bases. Germline loops: CDR1 DFQATT, CDR2 SNEGSKA (reference sequence). The V segment lost 3 bases and the J segment 4 bases; nucleotides outside the gene matches: 8. The CDR3 extends over 15 amino acids. CDR3 residues: CSASRSGRSYNEQFF. The CDR3 DNA is TGCAGTGCTAGTAGAAGCGGGAGATCTTACAATGAGCAGTTCTTC.

This clonotype was detected a few times. The V call is TRBV13, the J call TRBJ2-1; TRBD2 agrees at 11 bases. CDR3 length: 15 residues. After removal of 6 bases from V and 12 bases from J, the junction contained 13 bases not matched to a gene. The germline CDR1 and CDR2 sequences are PRHDT and FYEKMQ (reference sequence). The CDR3 DNA is TGTGCCAGCAGTCAAGGGACTAGCGGTGGGCAGGTGCAGTTCTTC. Translation: CASSQGTSGGQVQFF.

This clonotype has only one observation. This chain uses TRBV9 with TRBJ2-7; the match to TRBD1 covers 7 bases. The CDR3 covers 15 residues. Germline V gene sequence: CDR1 SGDLS, CDR2 YYNGEE. V was clipped by 5 bases and J by 2 bases; unmatched bases: 10. The CDR3 DNA is TGTGCCAGCAGTGCCGGGACAGATCCTCCCTACGAGCAGTACTTC. Its translation is CASSAGTDPPYEQYF.

This clonotype was found a few times. The V call is TRBV20-1, the J call TRBJ2-4; 10 bases match TRBD2. Germline V CDR1 and CDR2: DFQATT, SNEGSKA (reference sequence). The ends lost 6 bases at V and 0 bases at J; junction bases unmatched: 5. This CDR3 contains 15 residues. Here the CDR3 reads CSANRLAGAKNIQYF. DNA for the CDR3: TGCAGTGCAAACCGACTAGCGGGAGCCAAAAACATTCAGTACTTC.

The rearrangement links TRBV5-1 to TRBJ2-5, with 8 bases fitting TRBD2. The J call may not be correct, given that the DNA end is closer to TRBJ2-7. The V gene's germline CDR1 is SGHRS and CDR2 YFSETQ. The CDR3 contains 15 residues. In DNA form, the CDR3 reads TGCGCCAGCAGCCCCGAGGTTAGCGGGACCTACGAGCAGTACTTC. Translated, it gives CASSPEVSGTYEQYF.

In this sample, this clonotype turned up a few times. The V gene is TRBV14, the J gene TRBJ2-3, with TRBD2 as a possible D gene (5 bases). The germline V gene encodes CDR1 SGHDN and CDR2 FVKESK. Trimming took 3 bases from V and 2 from J, leaving 12 bases between them. The CDR3 consists of 15 residues. The CDR3 sequence: CASSQRALNTDTQYF. The CDR3 nucleotides read TGTGCCAGCAGCCAGCGGGCTCTGAACACAGATACGCAGTATTTT.

The sample holds a few counts of this clonotype. The CDR3, as DNA: TGCAGCTCGGGACTAGCGGGAGCCTATGAGCAGTTCTTC. This gives the protein CSSGLAGAYEQFF. The chain combines TRBV29-1 with TRBJ2-1, with TRBD2 matching 14 bases. This CDR3 is 13 amino acids long. From germline, CDR1 is SQVTM and CDR2 ANQGSEA. Trimming took 8 bases from V and 8 from J; bases not matched to a gene: 5.

DNA for the CDR3: TGTGCCAGCAGTGTACGGGGTTTGGTCCACGAGCAGTACTTC. Encoded protein: CASSVRGLVHEQYF. The chain has TRBV25-1 and TRBJ2-7, with a weak D call TRBD2 (5 bases). This CDR3 spans 14 amino acids. V was pared by 4 bases and J by 5 bases, with 15 bases between. CDR1 MGHDK and CDR2 SYGVNS come from the germline V gene.

This clonotype was counted between two and nine times. This chain joins TRBV28 and TRBJ2-1; D might be TRBD1 or TRBD2, each matching 5 bases. V was pared by 5 bases and J by 4 bases, with 15 bases between. Germline CDR1 and CDR2: MDHEN and SYDVKM. The CDR3 sequence is 15 residues long. The CDR3 nucleotides read TGTGCCAGCAGTCCCGACCCGGGGACGTACAATGAGCAGTTCTTC. It translates to CASSPDPGTYNEQFF.

A single count supports this clonotype. V and J are TRBV9 and TRBJ2-7; D might be TRBD2 (6 bases). The germline CDR1 and CDR2 sequences are SGDLS and YYNGEE. V was clipped by 0 bases and J by 2 bases, with 9 bases between them. CDR3 length equals 14 residues. The chain's CDR3 is CASSVDPGAYEQYF. The DNA for the CDR3 is TGTGCCAGCAGCGTAGACCCGGGGGCCTACGAGCAGTACTTC.

Here the CDR3 DNA reads TGTGCCAGCAGCGTAGGCTCGGGAGCCTCCTACGAGCAGTACTTC. It is translated as CASSVGSGASYEQYF. This chain links TRBV9 with TRBJ2-7; possible D gene TRBD2, 6 bases. Germline loops: CDR1 SGDLS, CDR2 YYNGEE. CDR3 length equals 15 residues. Trimming removed 0 bases at V and 0 bases at J, with 10 bases between.

The sample holds a few counts of this clonotype. The chain uses TRBV29-1 and TRBJ2-7, with TRBD2 matching 7 bases. Germline V lookup: CDR1 SQVTM, CDR2 ANQGSEA. V shed 4 bases, J shed 3 bases, and the junction held 6 bases outside the gene matches. The CDR3 spans 13 residues. The CDR3 here is CSVASGSIYEQYF. Here the CDR3 DNA reads TGCAGCGTTGCTAGCGGATCAATCTACGAGCAGTACTTC.

This rearrangement joins TRBV6-5 to TRBJ1-2; D is possibly TRBD1 (5 bases). The CDR3 is made up of 18 amino acids. V was cut by 2 bases and J by 0 bases, with 19 bases left in between. Germline CDR1 reads MNHEY; CDR2 reads SVGAGI. Here the CDR3 reads CASSYGGNSPLANYGYTF. DNA of the CDR3: TGTGCCAGCAGTTACGGGGGGAACTCCCCCCTAGCTAACTATGGCTACACCTTC.

This chain links TRBV12-3 or TRBV12-4 with TRBJ1-2; D unresolved. Between the trimmed V and J ends, which lost 0 bases and 7 bases, there was a span of 12 bases. The length of the CDR3 is 14 residues. CDR3 protein: CASSLAAGRSGYTF. CDR3 DNA: TGTGCCAGCAGTTTAGCAGCGGGTCGGAGTGGCTACACCTTC.

The gene calls are TRBV5-6 and TRBJ2-1; 7 bases map to TRBD2. This CDR3 spans 16 amino acids. Germline trimming cut 2 bases from V and 2 bases from J; bases unmatched to any gene: 7. From germline, CDR1 is SGHDT and CDR2 YYEEEE. In nucleotides, the CDR3 is TGTGCCAGCAGCTTCACTGCAGCGGGGCCCTACAATGAGCAGTTCTTC. The encoded protein is CASSFTAAGPYNEQFF.

There are a few counts of this clonotype. The genes are TRBV7-9 and TRBJ2-7; 10 bases line up with TRBD1. The CDR3 has 14 amino acids. After removal of 6 bases from V and 5 bases from J, the junction contained 7 bases not matched to a gene. Germline assignment: CDR1 SEHNR and CDR2 FQNEAQ (reference sequence). The CDR3 nucleotides are TGTGCCAGCAGTTGGACAGGGGGACAAAACGAGCAGTACTTC. It encodes CASSWTGGQNEQYF.

The chain recombines TRBV6-1 with TRBJ2-2; D is uncertain. Deletions cut 11 bases from V and 2 bases from J, with 24 bases between. The CDR3 totals 17 residues. The germline CDR1 and CDR2 sequences are MNHNS and SASEGT. CDR3 in DNA: TGTGCCGGCACCCCCTTTGGATCCTTCTTTAACACCGGGGAGCTGTTTTTT. Its protein is CAGTPFGSFFNTGELFF.

This chain links TRBV29-1 with TRBJ2-3; D gene ambiguous. The germline gives CDR1 SQVTM, CDR2 ANQGSEA. This CDR3 contains 11 residues. The CDR3 region is CGADRTDTQYF. The CDR3 coding sequence is TGCGGCGCTGACCGTACAGATACGCAGTATTTT.

This chain links TRBV15 with TRBJ2-1; tentative D call: TRBD2 (6 bases). Deletions cut 5 bases from V and 7 bases from J, with 15 bases between. The CDR3 extends over 14 amino acids. Germline V gene lookup returns CDR1 LNHNV and CDR2 YYDKDF (reference sequence). The CDR3 DNA is TGTGCCACCAGCGGAGGGAGGCTTATGAATGAGCAGTTCTTC. It is translated as CATSGGRLMNEQFF.

The chain couples TRBV5-1 to TRBJ2-1; 11 bases agree with TRBD2. This CDR3 spans 16 amino acids. Germline V gives CDR1 SGHRS, CDR2 YFSETQ. The V and J ends lost 3 bases and 8 bases, in that order; junction bases with no gene match: 10. In nucleotides, the CDR3 is TGCGCCAGCAGCTCTCGTAGCGGGAGGGCCGGCGATGAGCAGTTCTTC. Amino acid sequence: CASSSRSGRAGDEQFF.